This T cell receptor (beta chain) was obtained from a study of T cell changes during pregnancy in multiple sclerosis. Profiling relied on immunoSEQ multiplex PCR, and the TCRdb table lists in-frame clones only, not all of them. The sample lists around 40,000 clones, 92% occurring once. The CDR3 has 14 amino acids. The V gene's germline CDR1 is SGHVS and CDR2 FNYEAQ. V dropped 5 bases and J dropped 8 bases, with 15 bases sitting between them. The clonotype was recovered from a female donor with multiple sclerosis, enrolled in a pregnancy study. Sequencing was performed on CD4+ T cells from peripheral blood mononuclear cells, taken in the third trimester of pregnancy. The chain recombines TRBV7-6 with TRBJ1-4, with D possibly matching TRBD1 (5 bases). CDR3 loop: CASSLGQGREKLFF. CDR3 nucleotides: TGTGCCAGCAGCCTCGGGCAGGGTAGGGAAAAACTGTTTTTT.